These 13 T cell receptor beta chains were sequenced from one sample in a study of T-cell reconstitution after alpha-beta-depleted transplantation in children. As it was prepared, the TCRbeta library received unique molecular identifiers. TCRdb passed the PCR reads through MiXCR, listing each CDR3 protein once. Of roughly 200,000 distinct CDR3 sequences listed, about 9.5% are singletons. Source: PBMCs from the stem cell graft donor, taken from the stem cell graft. These receptors came from a human donor who donated a stem cell graft to a child with acute lymphoblastic leukemia.

This clonotype was picked up many times. This sequence joins TRBV5-1 and TRBJ2-2; 8 nucleotides agree with TRBD1. Germline CDR1 is SGHRS and CDR2 is YFSETQ. V shed 4 bases, J shed 5 bases, and the junction held 4 bases outside the gene matches. The length of the CDR3 is 14 residues. The CDR3 region has the DNA TGCGCCAGCAGCCGGGGACAGGAGACCGGGGAGCTGTTTTTT. This gives the protein CASSRGQETGELFF.

There are many counts of this clonotype. This chain joins TRBV12-3 or TRBV12-4 and TRBJ1-2; no firm D call. The CDR3 runs to 13 residues. Deletions cut 2 bases from V and 2 bases from J, with 6 bases between. CDR3 nucleotide sequence: TGTGCCAGCAGTTTACAAACCAACTATGGCTACACCTTC. This translates into CASSLQTNYGYTF.

This clonotype was seen at least ten times. V is TRBV6-5 and J is TRBJ2-1, with TRBD1 matching 11 bases. V trimming: 1 base; J trimming: 5 bases; junction bases outside the gene matches: 4. Germline CDR1 and CDR2: MNHEY and SVGAGI. The CDR3 is 16 amino acids. Written as DNA, the CDR3 is TGTGCCAGCAGTTACTGGGGACAGGGGGAAGACAATGAGCAGTTCTTC. It is translated as CASSYWGQGEDNEQFF.

This chain links TRBV20-1 with TRBJ2-3; the D gene is possibly TRBD1 (7 bases). Trimming stripped 5 bases from V and 0 bases from J, with 15 bases between. CDR3 length: 15 amino acids. CDR1 DFQATT and CDR2 SNEGSKA come from the germline V gene (reference sequence). This chain's CDR3 is CSASRGTSSTDTQYF. The CDR3, as DNA: TGCAGTGCTTCCAGGGGGACTTCTAGCACAGATACGCAGTATTTT.

This clonotype appeared a few times. This rearrangement joins TRBV7-9 to TRBJ1-1, with TRBD1 matching over 7 bases. Trimming at V came to 5 bases and at J to 1 base, leaving 7 bases not matched to a gene. The CDR3 extends over 15 amino acids. Looked up from germline, CDR1 is SEHNR and CDR2 is FQNEAQ (reference sequence). The CDR3 bases are TGTGCCAGCAGCCCCCGGACAGGTTGGAACACTGAAGCTTTCTTT. The encoded protein is CASSPRTGWNTEAFF. The full variable domain, with the rest looked up from reference TRBV7-9 and TRBJ1-1, is DTGVSQNPRHKITKRGQNVTFRCDPISEHNRLYWYRQTLGQGPEFLTYFQNEAQLEKSRLLSDRFSAERPKGSFSTLEIQRTEQGDSAMYLCASSPRTGWNTEAFFGQGTRLTVV.

The V and J genes are TRBV9 and TRBJ2-1; D gene unclear. CDR1 is SGDLS and CDR2 is YYNGEE in the germline V gene. The ends were cut back, 2 bases at V and 9 bases at J, with 15 bases in the middle. This CDR3 region has 14 residues. The CDR3 loop is CASSVALTESEQFF. The CDR3, as DNA: TGTGCCAGCAGCGTGGCCCTTACAGAATCTGAGCAGTTCTTC.

This clonotype was seen repeatedly, ten times or more. This chain links TRBV25-1 with TRBJ2-2, with 8 bases identical to TRBD1. Germline V gene sequence: CDR1 MGHDK, CDR2 SYGVNS. With V trimmed by 3 bases and J by 4 bases, 7 bases remained unmatched. CDR3 length: 16 amino acids. The CDR3 is CASSELLRGRTGELFF. CDR3 sequence (DNA): TGTGCCAGCAGTGAGTTACTCAGGGGGCGCACCGGGGAGCTGTTTTTT.

The V call is TRBV7-9, the J call TRBJ1-1, with TRBD1 matching over 7 bases. CDR3 length: 17 residues. CDR1 and CDR2 (germline): SEHNR, FQNEAQ (reference sequence). V dropped 1 base and J dropped 0; count of bases not matched to a gene: 8. The CDR3: CASSLEAGQTMNTEAFF. CDR3 nucleotides: TGTGCCAGCAGCTTAGAAGCGGGACAGACGATGAACACTGAAGCTTTCTTT.

This clonotype was seen at least ten times. This chain joins TRBV5-1 and TRBJ2-7, with 8 positions matching TRBD1. The CDR3 consists of 14 residues. The germline CDR1 and CDR2 sequences are SGHRS and YFSETQ. V shed 3 bases and J 2 bases; nucleotides not matched to a gene: 4. The CDR3, as DNA: TGCGCCAGCAGCTCGGGGACAGGCACCTACGAGCAGTACTTC. This gives the protein CASSSGTGTYEQYF.

The chain has TRBV18 and TRBJ1-2; 10 bases agree with TRBD1. The CDR3 has 16 residues. The V gene end was trimmed by 5 bases and the J gene end by 3 bases; junction bases not matched to a gene: 9. CDR1 and CDR2 (germline): KGHSH, LQKENI. This chain's CDR3 is CASSVARDRGYYGYTF. DNA for the CDR3: TGTGCCAGCTCAGTGGCTCGGGACAGGGGTTACTATGGCTACACCTTC.

This clonotype was seen more than once but under ten times. In DNA form, the CDR3 reads TGTGCCAGCAGTTTAGCGGGACAATTGAACACCGGGGAGCTGTTTTTT. It encodes CASSLAGQLNTGELFF. The gene calls are TRBV12-3 or TRBV12-4 and TRBJ2-2; TRBD1 is a possible D gene (6 bases). The CDR3 length is 16 residues. The V gene lost 0 bases and the J gene lost 1 base, with 9 bases spanning the gap.

This clonotype was seen repeatedly, ten times or more. The chain joins TRBV7-2 to TRBJ2-7; D unclear. This CDR3 is 13 amino acids long. V shed 5 bases and J shed 3 bases, with 11 bases lying between them. Per germline, CDR1 SGHTA and CDR2 FQGNSA. CDR3 in amino acids: CASSLFADYEQYF. CDR3 nucleotide sequence: TGTGCCAGCAGCCTCTTCGCTGACTACGAGCAGTACTTC.

This CDR3 is CASSVGQGSTEAFF. The CDR3 bases are TGTGCCAGCAGCGTGGGACAGGGGAGCACTGAAGCTTTCTTT. This rearrangement joins TRBV9 to TRBJ1-1; 10 positions match TRBD1. This CDR3 is 14 amino acids long. With 2 bases clipped from V and 4 bases from J, the junction kept 2 bases outside the gene matches. Germline-derived CDR1 and CDR2 are SGDLS and YYNGEE. Filled out from reference TRBV9 and TRBJ1-1, the complete variable domain reads DSGVTQTPKHLITATGQRVTLRCSPRSGDLSVYWYQQSLDQGLQFLIQYYNGEERAKGNILERFSAQQFPDLHSELNLSSLELGDSALYFCASSVGQGSTEAFFGQGTRLTVV.